Sequencing of this T cell receptor (beta chain) was carried out in a study of cytomegalovirus exposure and HLA in healthy donors. Study-wide points: Earlier analysis yielded a pattern in which most TCR beta V segments were productive about 90% or about 30% of the time.

The PCR had 60 Vbeta and 13 Jbeta primers. Produced via immunoSEQ multiplex PCR; TCRdb's table is partial and in-frame only. The table has around 120,000 clones, roughly 88% seen once; the top ten hold under 3.5%. This clone was counted between two and nine times. Its cognate antigen is unknown. Germline loops: CDR1 MNHNS, CDR2 SASEGT. The length of the CDR3 is 14 residues. J gave up 10 bases and V 8 bases, and 11 bases lay outside the gene matches. This sequence was found in a man in his fifties or sixties in good health and CMV-seronegative. The sequencing input was PBMCs. J is TRBJ1-6 and V is TRBV6-1; 7 nucleotides align to TRBD1. This CDR3 reads CASSRDRQGSPLHF. In nucleotides, the CDR3 is TGTGCCAGCTCCCGGGACAGACAAGGGTCACCCCTCCACTTT.